One and the same sample provided the 29 T cell receptor beta chains below, sequenced in a study of T cells in Graves' hyperthyroidism and ophthalmopathy (dated by TCRdb to about 2019). Receptor libraries were prepared by multiplex PCR. Data came from an Illumina HiSeq 2000. Amplification of TCR beta CDR3 regions was carried out from RNA transcripts. The first round of RT-PCR for the TCR CDR3 was performed with the HTBI primer set and the Qiagen OneStep RT-PCR kit. The raw public data were reprocessed by TCRdb itself: fastp quality trimming at Q25, MiXCR clonotype calling, in-frame beta chains only. Every distinct CDR3 protein forms one entry, paired with its most common genes and DNA. This sample lists around 480,000 distinct CDR3 sequences; around 15% were detected once. Around 17% of the sample comes from the top ten. Sequenced sample: blood. These receptor sequences come from a woman aged 18-29 years with Graves' hyperthyroidism.

At least ten counts were recorded for this clonotype. The genes are TRBV7-9 and TRBJ1-3; 8 positions match TRBD1. CDR1 is SEHNR and CDR2 is FQNEAQ in the germline V gene (reference sequence). This CDR3 comprises 17 residues. The V segment lost 4 bases and the J segment 3 bases; nucleotides outside the gene matches: 11. The chain's CDR3 is CASSSGTSQGVGNTIYF. CDR3 nucleotide sequence: TGTGCCAGCAGCTCAGGAACTTCACAGGGGGTTGGAAACACCATATATTTT.

This clonotype was counted many times. V and J are TRBV11-2 and TRBJ1-5; possible D gene TRBD1, 6 bases. Germline V gives CDR1 SGHAT, CDR2 FQNNGV. This CDR3 spans 15 amino acids. V lost 3 bases, J lost 5 bases, and 14 bases lay in between. The CDR3 here is CASSFTAGADQPQHF. In DNA form, the CDR3 reads TGTGCCAGCAGCTTTACCGCAGGGGCGGATCAGCCCCAGCATTTT.

This clonotype appeared many times. CDR3 sequence reads: CASSTGTGGSYNEQFF. The CDR3 nucleotides read TGTGCCAGCAGTACCGGAACAGGGGGCTCGTACAATGAGCAGTTCTTC. The chain uses TRBV2 and TRBJ2-1; 9 nucleotides match TRBD1. CDR1 is SNHLY, CDR2 FYNNEI, per germline. This CDR3 has 16 residues. After removal of 5 bases from V and 4 bases from J, the junction contained 9 bases not matched to a gene.

The V and J genes are TRBV20-1 and TRBJ1-1, with D hard to call. Trimming left V 0 bases short and J 9 bases short, with 11 bases between. CDR3 size: 12 residues. Germline assignment: CDR1 DFQATT and CDR2 SNEGSKA (reference sequence). The DNA for the CDR3 is TGCAGTGCTAGAGATTTAAGAGCCCAAGCTTTCTTT. This codes for CSARDLRAQAFF.

This clonotype appeared many times. V and J are TRBV6-1 and TRBJ1-3, with D perhaps TRBD1 (5 bases). This CDR3 has 18 amino acids. The V and J ends lost 6 bases and 4 bases respectively, with 25 bases between them. The germline V gene has CDR1 MNHNS and CDR2 SASEGT. The CDR3 nucleotides are TGTGCCAGCAGCCCCCAAGTGGATGGGGGGACTGGCGGAAACACCATATATTTT. Its protein is CASSPQVDGGTGGNTIYF.

In regard to this clonotype: Being one base from a much bigger clone, this may be a read error. The chain couples TRBV6-1 to TRBJ1-4; 10 bases agree with TRBD1. The J segment lost 8 bases and the V segment lost 3 bases, leaving 3 bases of the junction unmatched. The CDR3 has 14 amino acids. Germline loops: CDR1 MNHNS, CDR2 SASEGT. The CDR3 nucleotides are TGTGCCAGCAGTGAGACAGGGGGCAAGGAAAAACTGTTTTTT. Translating gives CASSETGGKEKLFF.

The chain links TRBV29-1 to TRBJ1-2; no definite D call. Per the germline V gene, CDR1 is SQVTM and CDR2 is ANQGSEA. V lost 6 bases to trimming and J lost 7 bases, with 12 bases between them. This CDR3 is 11 amino acids long. For the CDR3, the DNA is TGCAGCGTATTGGGAGGAGCTGGCTACACCTTC. It is translated as CSVLGGAGYTF.

This clonotype has ten or more counts. This chain uses TRBV6-1 with TRBJ2-5; D not resolved. The germline gives CDR1 MNHNS, CDR2 SASEGT. This CDR3 spans 15 amino acids. The V gene lost 6 bases and the J gene lost 5 bases, with 19 bases spanning the gap. The CDR3 DNA reads TGTGCCAGCAGGCGGTGGAGCGACCCAAGTGAGACCCAGTACTTC. It yields the protein CASRRWSDPSETQYF.

This clonotype was seen more than once but under ten times. The J gene is TRBJ2-2, the V gene TRBV10-3; D may correspond to TRBD1 or TRBD2 (6 bases each). Germline V gene data show CDR1 as ENHRY and CDR2 as SYGVKD. This CDR3 has 17 residues. V was shortened by 0 bases and J by 6 bases, with 17 bases between the two germline ends. The CDR3 nucleotides are TGTGCCATCAGTGAGTCAAGGAGAGGACAGCGGGCCGGGGAGCTGTTTTTT. Translated, it gives CAISESRRGQRAGELFF.

This clonotype was counted ten times or more. The V gene is TRBV5-8, the J gene TRBJ2-5; the match to TRBD2 covers 12 bases. Looked up from germline, CDR1 is SGHTS and CDR2 is YDEGEE. The CDR3 is 16 residues long. The trim removed 4 bases at V and 4 bases at J, leaving 8 bases unmatched. CDR3 in amino acids: CASSGGLAGSAETQYF. CDR3 nucleotides: TGTGCCAGCAGCGGCGGACTAGCGGGAAGCGCAGAGACCCAGTACTTC. Combining the CDR3 with reference TRBV5-8 and TRBJ2-5 gives the whole variable domain EAGVTQSPTHLIKTRGQQATLRCSPISGHTSVYWYQQALGLGLQFLLWYDEGEERNRGNFPPRFSGRQFPNYSSELNVNALELEDSALYLCASSGGLAGSAETQYFGPGTRLLVL.

The rearrangement links TRBV5-5 to TRBJ2-7, with 10 nucleotides matching TRBD1. Germline V gives CDR1 SGHKS, CDR2 YYEKEE (reference sequence). The CDR3 length is 15 residues. The junction had 10 bases not matched to a gene; V was cut back by 4 bases and J by 6 bases. The CDR3 is CASSKSGTGDTEQYF. The CDR3 DNA reads TGTGCCAGCAGCAAGTCTGGGACAGGGGACACCGAGCAGTACTTC.

This clonotype was seen repeatedly, ten times or more. This chain connects TRBV11-2 to TRBJ1-5; D is unclear. The CDR3 has 13 residues. Germline V gene sequence: CDR1 SGHAT, CDR2 FQNNGV. Trimming stripped 1 base from V and 6 bases from J, with 7 bases between. The CDR3 region is CASSLGRVQPQHF. The CDR3 DNA reads TGTGCCAGCAGCTTAGGACGTGTTCAGCCCCAGCATTTT.

The V and J genes are TRBV12-3 or TRBV12-4 and TRBJ2-1; the match to TRBD2 covers 11 bases. The CDR3 extends over 16 amino acids. V shed 0 bases, J shed 7 bases, and the junction held 5 bases outside the gene matches. The CDR3 DNA follows: TGTGCCAGCAGTTTAGCAACCGGACTAGCGGGTAATGAGCAGTTCTTC. Protein: CASSLATGLAGNEQFF.

This clonotype was observed at least ten times. The J gene is TRBJ2-2, the V gene TRBV9; D is uncertain. V lost 0 bases and J 1 base, leaving 7 bases between the germline ends. The CDR3 consists of 15 residues. Germline V gene data show CDR1 as SGDLS and CDR2 as YYNGEE. CDR3 sequence (DNA): TGTGCCAGCAGCGTAGCCCCTCGGAACACCGGGGAGCTGTTTTTT. Its translation: CASSVAPRNTGELFF.

This chain connects TRBV19 to TRBJ2-7; 7 nucleotides align to TRBD2. Per the germline V gene, CDR1 is LNHDA and CDR2 is SQIVND (reference sequence). This CDR3 has 14 residues. After removal of 4 bases from V and 8 bases from J, the junction contained 11 bases not matched to a gene. The CDR3, as DNA: TGTGCCAGTAGTAATAGAGGTCTAGCGGAGAAGCAGTACGTC. It specifies CASSNRGLAEKQYV.

With respect to this clonotype: Since a much larger clone is just one base distant, this may be a read error. The chain carries TRBV6-2 or TRBV6-3 and TRBJ1-1; weak D call: TRBD1 (5 bases). The V end lost 8 bases, the J end lost 3 bases, and 7 bases lay between the germline ends. Germline V gene data show CDR1 as MNHEY and CDR2 as SVGEGT. The CDR3 loop spans 11 amino acids. The CDR3 loop is CASAGYTEAFF. The CDR3 DNA reads as TGTGCCAGCGCAGGGTACACTGAAGCTTTCTTT.

Comment on this clonotype: It may be a read error: a sequence one base away is much more abundant. The CDR3 nucleotides are TGTGTCAGCTCACCAGCGACAGACTTTTCACCCCTCCACTTT. Its protein is CVSSPATDFSPLHF. The V gene is TRBV18, the J gene TRBJ1-6, with D perhaps matching TRBD1 (5 bases). Germline V gives CDR1 KGHSH, CDR2 LQKENI. The CDR3 runs to 14 residues. The variable domain in full, with the rest retrieved from reference TRBV18 and TRBJ1-6, is NAGVMQNPRHLVRRRGQEARLRCSPMKGHSHVYWYRQLPEEGLKFMVYLQKENIIDESGMPKERFSAEFPKEGPSILRIQQVVRGDSAAYFCVSSPATDFSPLHFGNGTRLTVT.

This clonotype appeared a few times. V gene TRBV9 combines with J gene TRBJ2-2; D is possibly TRBD1 or TRBD2 (5 bases each). Germline assignment: CDR1 SGDLS and CDR2 YYNGEE. The CDR3 is 17 residues long. V dropped 3 bases and J dropped 7 bases, with 22 bases sitting between them. This chain's CDR3 is CASSGPRAAGADGELFF. In DNA form, the CDR3 reads TGTGCCAGCAGCGGTCCGAGAGCGGCCGGGGCCGACGGGGAGCTGTTTTTT.

This clonotype was counted ten times or more. The rearrangement uses TRBV19 and TRBJ2-1; 13 bases are shared with TRBD2. The CDR3 runs to 15 residues. Trimming removed 3 bases from V and 9 bases from J; junction bases left unmatched: 5. CDR1 is LNHDA and CDR2 is SQIVND in the germline V gene (reference sequence). CDR3 nucleotide sequence: TGTGCCAGTAGTATCGGACTAGCGGGAGCGGGTGAGCAGTTCTTC. Translation: CASSIGLAGAGEQFF.

This clonotype was seen a few times. The chain carries TRBV5-1 and TRBJ1-3; the D is unclear. CDR3 length: 16 residues. Germline CDR1 is SGHRS and CDR2 is YFSETQ. Trimming left V 3 bases short and J 1 base short, with 14 bases between. In DNA, the CDR3 is TGCGCCAGCAGCTCTGGGCAGCCAATATCTGGAAACACCATATATTTT. This translates into CASSSGQPISGNTIYF.

This clonotype was counted at least ten times. The rearrangement uses TRBV2 and TRBJ1-1; 7 nucleotides line up with TRBD1. Germline V gives CDR1 SNHLY, CDR2 FYNNEI. The CDR3 loop spans 13 amino acids. J was trimmed by 1 base and V by 8 bases; bases with no gene match: 4. CDR3 in amino acids: CASRGQWNTEAFF. Here the CDR3 DNA reads TGTGCCAGCCGGGGACAGTGGAACACTGAAGCTTTCTTT.

This clonotype was picked up many times. This chain uses TRBV6-2 or TRBV6-3 with TRBJ2-7; unclear D gene. Germline V gene sequence: CDR1 MNHEY, CDR2 SVGEGT. Trimming took 0 bases from V and 1 from J, leaving 13 bases between them. The CDR3 has 16 amino acids. The DNA for the CDR3 is TGTGCCAGCAGTTACTCGGTAAGGCAGCAATCCTACGAGCAGTACTTC. Amino acids: CASSYSVRQQSYEQYF.

This chain links TRBV2 with TRBJ2-7; D is undetermined. Trimming stripped 6 bases from V and 3 bases from J, with 6 bases between. Germline V gene lookup returns CDR1 SNHLY and CDR2 FYNNEI. The CDR3 totals 11 residues. The CDR3 protein is CASRTYYEQYF. CDR3 sequence (DNA): TGTGCCAGCAGAACCTACTACGAGCAGTACTTC.

The CDR3: CASSSLTSGNTIYF. CDR3 DNA: TGTGCCAGCAGTTCTTTAACCTCTGGAAACACCATATATTTT. J is TRBJ1-3 and V is TRBV12-3 or TRBV12-4; no definite D call. V gave up 4 bases and J gave up 0 bases, with 7 bases separating them. The CDR3 consists of 14 residues.

This clonotype was detected a few times. This sequence joins TRBV7-3 and TRBJ1-1; D is unresolved. CDR1 and CDR2 from the germline V gene are SGHTA and FQGTGA. The CDR3 loop spans 15 amino acids. V shed 0 bases and J shed 1 base, with 9 bases lying between them. Here the CDR3 DNA reads TGTGCCAGCAGCTTAACCGGAAGAGGGAACACTGAAGCTTTCTTT. This gives the protein CASSLTGRGNTEAFF.

The genes are TRBV24-1 and TRBJ1-1; TRBD1 matches at 9 bases. V lost 4 bases and J lost 1; bases outside the gene matches: 9. Germline V gives CDR1 KGHDR, CDR2 SFDVKD. The length of the CDR3 is 17 residues. CDR3 loop: CATSDTGTGRKNTEAFF. CDR3 nucleotides: TGTGCCACCAGTGACACCGGGACAGGGAGAAAGAACACTGAAGCTTTCTTT.

This clonotype showed up many times. The chain couples TRBV19 to TRBJ1-1; D call uncertain. V was shortened by 7 bases and J by 5 bases, with 5 bases between the two germline ends. CDR1 is LNHDA and CDR2 is SQIVND in the germline V gene (reference sequence). There are 10 residues in the CDR3. The CDR3 region has the DNA TGTGCCAGTACCTCGACTGAAGCTTTCTTT. Protein: CASTSTEAFF.

This clonotype was observed a handful of times. The rearrangement joins TRBV7-9 to TRBJ2-1, with 7 bases fitting TRBD2. The CDR3 is made up of 18 amino acids. CDR1 is SEHNR, CDR2 FQNEAQ, per germline (reference sequence). Trimming removed 4 bases from V and 2 bases from J; junction bases left unmatched: 14. CDR3 sequence: CASSSTRLAISAYNEQFF. The CDR3 DNA is TGTGCCAGCAGCTCCACCCGACTAGCAATTAGCGCCTACAATGAGCAGTTCTTC.

In this sample, this clonotype turned up many times. This chain connects TRBV9 to TRBJ1-4; D gene unclear. Trimming cost V 0 bases and J 0 bases, with 3 bases left between them. Germline loops: CDR1 SGDLS, CDR2 YYNGEE. The CDR3 is made up of 14 amino acids. The CDR3 sequence: CASSVEATNEKLFF. CDR3 DNA sequence: TGTGCCAGCAGCGTAGAAGCAACTAATGAAAAACTGTTTTTT.